This TCR beta chain was sequenced during a study of T cells expressing NK-cell markers. Study-wide background: In sorted CD3+CD56+NKG2C+, CD3+CD56+NKG2C- and CD3+CD56-NKG2C+ T cells, TCR beta repertoires were obtained.

Study-wide results and limits: The same clonotypes also predominated in the CD3+CD56-NKG2C+ fraction of a handful of donors.

TCRdb reprocessed the 5' RACE reads and reports one entry per CDR3 protein, with no DNA. Across about half a million distinct CDR3 sequences, the top ten clones capture almost 1.5% of the sample. Comments on this clonotype: Antigen unknown.

This CDR3 is built from 14 residues. Germline assignment: CDR1 DFQATT and CDR2 SNEGSKA (reference sequence). The receptor comes from a woman aged 45-65 years in good health. V and J are TRBV20-1 and TRBJ2-5; the TCRdb D gene call, TRBD1, has no DNA to confirm it. The sequencing input was blood T cells: a sorted CD56 or NKG2C T cell subset, CD4+ or CD8+ T cells, or bulk PBMC T cells (not recorded which). The CDR3 is CSARKTGVRETQYF.